These 3 T cell receptor beta chains came from one sample sequenced in a study of T cell clones after liver transplantation. Sequencing used immunoSEQ multiplex PCR; TCRdb keeps in-frame clones, though not all of them. The repertoire holds about 71,000 clones, with 80% as singletons. Here the sequenced sample was CD4+ T cells from blood, taken 12 months after liver transplant. The receptors come from a human patient who received a liver transplant. Part of the T cell pool may stem from the graft donor.

J is TRBJ2-7 and V is TRBV7-9; 10 nucleotides align to TRBD2. Unmatched junction bases numbered 5, after V lost 0 bases and J lost 0 bases. The germline gives CDR1 SEHNR, CDR2 FQNEAQ (reference sequence). CDR3 length: 17 amino acids. The CDR3 reads CASSLALSGGGSYEQYF. CDR3 DNA: TGTGCCAGCAGCTTAGCGCTAAGCGGGGGGGGCTCCTACGAGCAGTACTTC.

This clone is labeled medium-sized. The same CDR3 is also encoded by other DNA sequences in this sample. This chain uses TRBV2 with TRBJ2-5; D unclear. The length of the CDR3 is 11 residues. In germline, CDR1 is SNHLY, CDR2 FYNNEI. V lost 5 bases, J lost 1 base, and 2 bases lay in between. As DNA, the CDR3 is TGTGCCAGCAGTCCCCAAGAGACCCAGTACTTC. Translation gives CASSPQETQYF.

In its sample, this clone was seen once. The CDR3 nucleotides read TGTGCCAGCAGCAAAGCTCGAGAAGCTTTCTTT. It is translated as CASSKAREAFF. This rearrangement joins TRBV9 to TRBJ1-1, with D unclear. Germline V gene data show CDR1 as SGDLS and CDR2 as YYNGEE. The V gene lost 4 bases and the J gene lost 8 bases, with 9 bases spanning the gap. The CDR3 totals 11 residues.